This TCR beta chain comes out of a study of T cell responses to AZD1222 COVID-19 vaccine. Study outcomes and limitations: Along spike, vaccine-associated CD4 TCRs were found throughout, with dominance at 160-218 and 743-854. White British people made up most donors, females outnumbered males, and clonal diversity was possibly underestimated.

A remark on this clone: Its antigen is currently unknown.

Per the germline V gene, CDR1 is KGHSH and CDR2 is LQKENI. CDR3 length equals 15 residues. V was trimmed by 3 bases and J by 5 bases, leaving 17 bases between them. The assay was immunoSEQ multiplex PCR, and TCRdb's table has in-frame clones only and misses some. The sample comprises about 110,000 clones, 92% of which are singletons, and 1% to 1.5% rests with the top ten. This receptor was identified in an adult in good health. The chain recombines TRBV18 with TRBJ2-7, with a possible D match to TRBD1 (5 bases). Here the sequenced sample was peripheral blood, taken on day 0 of AZD1222 vaccination. The CDR3 sequence: CASSPTRGRENEQYF. CDR3 DNA: TGTGCCAGCTCACCGACAAGAGGCAGGGAAAACGAGCAGTACTTC.